What follows are 3 T cell receptor beta chains derived from one specimen sequenced in a study of blood T cell repertoires in COVID-19. TCRdb keeps only in-frame clones here, not all; method: immunoSEQ multiplex PCR. The data show about 130,000 clones, about four fifths seen once. The sample was peripheral blood. Every receptor here comes from a woman aged 45-65 years with acute or convalescent COVID-19.

V and J are TRBV5-8 and TRBJ2-7, with D maybe TRBD1 (6 bases). Deletions cut 2 bases from V and 0 bases from J, with 21 bases between. The germline V gene has CDR1 SGHTS and CDR2 YDEGEE. CDR3 length equals 18 residues. Written as DNA, the CDR3 is TGTGCCAGCAGCTTCTCTTCAGGGGAAATATTTCGCTCCTACGAGCAGTACTTC. Protein product: CASSFSSGEIFRSYEQYF.

The chain carries TRBV11-2 and TRBJ1-3; D is undetermined. The germline CDR1 and CDR2 sequences are SGHAT and FQNNGV. CDR3 length equals 15 residues. Trimming took 3 bases from V and 0 from J, leaving 9 bases between them. For the CDR3, the DNA is TGTGCCAGCAGCTTCCAGTTAACCTCTGGAAACACCATATATTTT. Its translation is CASSFQLTSGNTIYF.

The chain is built from TRBV6-1 and TRBJ2-7; D unresolved. The germline gives CDR1 MNHNS, CDR2 SASEGT. The CDR3 is 13 amino acids. Trimming cost V 1 base and J 2 bases, with 6 bases left between them. The CDR3 loop reads CASSEVSPYEQYF. The CDR3 DNA sequence: TGTGCCAGCAGTGAAGTGTCTCCCTACGAGCAGTACTTC.